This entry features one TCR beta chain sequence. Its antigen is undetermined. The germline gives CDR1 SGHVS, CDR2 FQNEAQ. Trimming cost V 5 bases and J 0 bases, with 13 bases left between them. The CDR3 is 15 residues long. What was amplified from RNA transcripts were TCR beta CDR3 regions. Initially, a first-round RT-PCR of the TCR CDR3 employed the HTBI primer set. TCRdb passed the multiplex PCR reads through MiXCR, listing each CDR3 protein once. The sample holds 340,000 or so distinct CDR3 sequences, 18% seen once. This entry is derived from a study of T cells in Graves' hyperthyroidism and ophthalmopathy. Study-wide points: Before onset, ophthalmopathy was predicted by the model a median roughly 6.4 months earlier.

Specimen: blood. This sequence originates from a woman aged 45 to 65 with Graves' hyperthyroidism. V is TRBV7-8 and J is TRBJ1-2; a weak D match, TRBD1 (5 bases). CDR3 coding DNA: TGTGCCAGCAGCGGAGAAAAGGGGCCTAACTATGGCTACACCTTC. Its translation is CASSGEKGPNYGYTF.